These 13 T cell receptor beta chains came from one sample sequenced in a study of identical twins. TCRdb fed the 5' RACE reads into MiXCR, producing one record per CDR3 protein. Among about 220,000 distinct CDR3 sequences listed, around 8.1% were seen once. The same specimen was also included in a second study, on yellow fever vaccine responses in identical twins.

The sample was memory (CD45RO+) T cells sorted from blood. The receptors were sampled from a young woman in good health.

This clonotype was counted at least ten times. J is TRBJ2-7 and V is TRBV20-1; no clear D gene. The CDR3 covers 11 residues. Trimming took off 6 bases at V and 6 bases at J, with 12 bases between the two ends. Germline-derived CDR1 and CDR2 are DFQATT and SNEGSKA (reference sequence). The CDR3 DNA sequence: TGCAGTGCGTTCGGCAATACCGAGCAGTACTTC. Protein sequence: CSAFGNTEQYF.

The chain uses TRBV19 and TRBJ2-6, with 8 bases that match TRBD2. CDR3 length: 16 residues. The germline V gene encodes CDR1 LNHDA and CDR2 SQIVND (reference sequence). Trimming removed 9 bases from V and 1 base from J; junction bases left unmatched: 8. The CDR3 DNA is TGTGCCAGCCGAGAGACTAGCGCTTCTGGGGCCAACGTCCTGACTTTC. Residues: CASRETSASGANVLTF.

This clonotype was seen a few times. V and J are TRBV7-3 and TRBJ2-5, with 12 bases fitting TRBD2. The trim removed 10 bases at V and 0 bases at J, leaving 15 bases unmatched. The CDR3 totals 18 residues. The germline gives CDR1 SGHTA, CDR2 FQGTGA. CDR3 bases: TGTGCCACCTGTAGGGCGGGACTAGCGGGTTGTCACCAAGAGACCCAGTACTTC. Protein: CATCRAGLAGCHQETQYF.

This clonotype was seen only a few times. This chain's CDR3 is CATSRDRTGGADTQYF. For the CDR3, the DNA is TGTGCCACCAGCAGAGATCGGACAGGGGGTGCAGATACGCAGTATTTT. The chain is built from TRBV15 and TRBJ2-3, with 10 bases matching TRBD1. CDR3 length: 16 amino acids. With 0 bases clipped from V and 4 bases from J, the junction kept 4 bases outside the gene matches. Looked up from germline, CDR1 is LNHNV and CDR2 is YYDKDF (reference sequence).

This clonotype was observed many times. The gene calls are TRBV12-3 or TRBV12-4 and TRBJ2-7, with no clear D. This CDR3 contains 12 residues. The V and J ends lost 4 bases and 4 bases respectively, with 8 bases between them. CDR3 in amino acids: CASSSPGYEQYF. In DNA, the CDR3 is TGTGCCAGCAGTTCCCCCGGGTACGAGCAGTACTTC.

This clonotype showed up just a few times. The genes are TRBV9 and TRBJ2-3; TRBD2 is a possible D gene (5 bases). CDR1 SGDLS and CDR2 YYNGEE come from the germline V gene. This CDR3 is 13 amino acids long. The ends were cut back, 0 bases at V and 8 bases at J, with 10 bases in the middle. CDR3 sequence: CASSVATAGTQYF. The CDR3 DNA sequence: TGTGCCAGCAGCGTAGCCACCGCGGGTACGCAGTATTTT.

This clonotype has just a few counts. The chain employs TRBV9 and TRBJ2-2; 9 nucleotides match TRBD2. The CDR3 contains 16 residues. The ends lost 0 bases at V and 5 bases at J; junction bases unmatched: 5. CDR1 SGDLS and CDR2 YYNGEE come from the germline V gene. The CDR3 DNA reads TGTGCCAGCAGCGTAGATAGCGGGAGTATTACCGGGGAGCTGTTTTTT. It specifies CASSVDSGSITGELFF.

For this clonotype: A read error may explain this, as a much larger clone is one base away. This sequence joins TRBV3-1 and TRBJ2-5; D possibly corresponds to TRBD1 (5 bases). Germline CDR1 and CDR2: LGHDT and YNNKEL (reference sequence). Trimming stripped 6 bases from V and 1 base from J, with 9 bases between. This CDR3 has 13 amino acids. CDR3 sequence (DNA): TGTGCCAGCAGTTCCGACAGCCAAGAGACCCAGTACTTC. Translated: CASSSDSQETQYF.

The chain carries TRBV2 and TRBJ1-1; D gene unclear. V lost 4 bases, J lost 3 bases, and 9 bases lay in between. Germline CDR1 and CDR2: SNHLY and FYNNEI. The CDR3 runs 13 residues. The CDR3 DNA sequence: TGTGCCAGCAGTGCTATAGCGGACACTGAAGCTTTCTTT. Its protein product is CASSAIADTEAFF.

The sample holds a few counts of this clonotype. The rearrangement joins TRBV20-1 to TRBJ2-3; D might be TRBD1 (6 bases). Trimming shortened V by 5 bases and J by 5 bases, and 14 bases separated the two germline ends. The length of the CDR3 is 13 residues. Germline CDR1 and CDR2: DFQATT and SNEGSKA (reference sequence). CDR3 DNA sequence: TGCAGTGCTCCGCAGGGGAAAGGAGATACGCAGTATTTT. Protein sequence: CSAPQGKGDTQYF.

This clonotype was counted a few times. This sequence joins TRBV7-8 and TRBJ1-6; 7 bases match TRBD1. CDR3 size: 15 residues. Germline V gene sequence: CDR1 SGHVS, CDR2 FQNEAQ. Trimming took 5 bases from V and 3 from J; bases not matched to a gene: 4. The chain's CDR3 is CASSGGDSYNSPLHF. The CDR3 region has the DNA TGTGCCAGCAGCGGGGGGGACAGCTATAATTCACCCCTCCACTTT. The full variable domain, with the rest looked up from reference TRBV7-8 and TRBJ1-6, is GAGVSQSPRYKVAKRGQDVALRCDPISGHVSLFWYQQALGQGPEFLTYFQNEAQLDKSGLPSDRFFAERPEGSVSTLKIQRTQQEDSAVYLCASSGGDSYNSPLHFGNGTRLTVT.

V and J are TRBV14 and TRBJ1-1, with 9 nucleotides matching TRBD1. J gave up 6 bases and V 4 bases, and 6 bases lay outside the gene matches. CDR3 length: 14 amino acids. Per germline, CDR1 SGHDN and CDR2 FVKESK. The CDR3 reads CASSPHRQGAEAFF. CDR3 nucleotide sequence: TGTGCCAGCAGCCCTCACCGACAGGGGGCTGAAGCTTTCTTT.

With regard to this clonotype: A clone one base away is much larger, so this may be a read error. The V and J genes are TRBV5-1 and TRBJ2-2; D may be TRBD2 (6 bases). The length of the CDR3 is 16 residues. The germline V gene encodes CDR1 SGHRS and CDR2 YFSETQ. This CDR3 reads CTSSPDSGFLTGELFF. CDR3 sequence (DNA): TGCACCAGCAGCCCGGATAGCGGTTTCCTCACCGGGGAGCTGTTTTTT.